Each of the 17 T cell receptor beta chains below was sequenced from the same sample in a study of T cell responses to AZD1222 COVID-19 vaccine. Repertoires were generated with immunoSEQ multiplex PCR, while TCRdb's copy carries only in-frame clones and drops some. The sample shows 150,000 to 200,000 clones, about nine tenths of them seen only once. This sample comprised peripheral blood, obtained on day 0 of AZD1222 vaccination. These receptors came from an adult in good health.

This clone was detected a few times. V and J are TRBV7-2 and TRBJ1-1; 11 bases align to TRBD1. Unmatched junction bases numbered 4, after V lost 5 bases and J lost 2 bases. The CDR3 runs 15 residues. The germline V gene encodes CDR1 SGHTA and CDR2 FQGNSA. The CDR3 bases are TGTGCCAGCAGCCCGAGGACAGGGGGCAACACTGAAGCTTTCTTT. Protein: CASSPRTGGNTEAFF.

This chain joins TRBV2 and TRBJ2-1, with D uncertain. V was clipped by 2 bases and J by 9 bases, with 11 bases between them. The CDR3 extends over 13 amino acids. Germline assignment: CDR1 SNHLY and CDR2 FYNNEI. CDR3 in DNA: TGTGCCAGCAGTGAAACCCGGACGGGTGAGCAGTTCTTC. The encoded protein is CASSETRTGEQFF.

CDR3 amino acids: CATSRSTDGSSPLHF. For the CDR3, the DNA is TGTGCCACCAGCAGGTCAACGGATGGAAGTTCACCCCTCCACTTT. The V and J genes are TRBV15 and TRBJ1-6; no clear D gene. Deletions cut 3 bases from V and 9 bases from J, with 15 bases between. The CDR3 consists of 15 residues. Per the germline V gene, CDR1 is LNHNV and CDR2 is YYDKDF (reference sequence). Supplemented by reference TRBV15 and TRBJ1-6, the full variable domain reads DAMVIQNPRYQVTQFGKPVTLSCSQTLNHNVMYWYQQKSSQAPKLLFHYYDKDFNNEADTPDNFQSRRPNTSFCFLDIRSPGLGDTAMYLCATSRSTDGSSPLHFGNGTRLTVT.

The chain has TRBV3-1 (or the pseudogene TRBV3-2) and TRBJ2-5, with 7 bases aligning to TRBD2. The CDR3 spans 13 residues. Germline values: CDR1 LGHDT, CDR2 YNNKEL (reference sequence). The J segment lost 5 bases and the V segment lost 4 bases, leaving 4 bases of the junction unmatched. The CDR3 nucleotides are TGTGCCAGCAGCCCAGCGGGGCGGGAGACCCAGTACTTC. It yields the protein CASSPAGRETQYF.

This rearrangement joins TRBV5-5 to TRBJ1-5; TRBD1 is a possible D gene (5 bases). V dropped 4 bases and J dropped 7 bases, with 21 bases sitting between them. CDR3 length: 16 amino acids. The germline V gene encodes CDR1 SGHKS and CDR2 YYEKEE (reference sequence). The CDR3 is CASSVLGSQGGQPQHF. The DNA of the CDR3 is TGTGCCAGCAGCGTGTTGGGGTCTCAGGGAGGACAGCCCCAGCATTTT.

This clone was seen just once. J is TRBJ1-5 and V is TRBV19, with D maybe TRBD1 (6 bases). The CDR3 contains 16 residues. The germline V and J ends were trimmed by 6 bases and 2 bases, with 17 bases remaining between them. Germline loops: CDR1 LNHDA, CDR2 SQIVND (reference sequence). CDR3 protein: CASRLWVSGGNQPQHF. For the CDR3, the DNA is TGTGCCAGTAGACTCTGGGTTTCAGGGGGCAATCAGCCCCAGCATTTT.

This rearrangement joins TRBV7-9 to TRBJ2-2; 9 nucleotides align to TRBD2. The CDR3 runs 16 residues. Germline V gene sequence: CDR1 SEHNR, CDR2 FQNEAQ (reference sequence). After removal of 5 bases from V and 6 bases from J, the junction contained 10 bases not matched to a gene. The CDR3 protein is CASSPTSGARAGELFF. DNA of the CDR3: TGTGCCAGCAGCCCGACTAGCGGAGCTCGGGCCGGGGAGCTGTTTTTT.

The chain employs TRBV29-1 and TRBJ2-1, with 8 bases that match TRBD2. CDR3 length equals 16 residues. The germline V gene encodes CDR1 SQVTM and CDR2 ANQGSEA. The V gene end was trimmed by 5 bases and the J gene end by 7 bases; junction bases not matched to a gene: 16. The CDR3 sequence is CSVFSLAAGAGNEQFF. The DNA of the CDR3 is TGCAGCGTTTTTAGCCTCGCAGCGGGGGCTGGGAATGAGCAGTTCTTC.

The chain uses TRBV15 and TRBJ2-2, with 8 positions matching TRBD2. Germline V CDR1 and CDR2: LNHNV, YYDKDF (reference sequence). V lost 9 bases to trimming and J lost 6 bases; unmatched junction nucleotides: 0. This CDR3 has 11 amino acids. CDR3 in DNA: TGTGCCACGCGGGGGGCCGGGGAGCTGTTTTTT. Translation: CATRGAGELFF.

This chain joins TRBV6-2 or TRBV6-3 and TRBJ2-5; D gene uncertain. The V gene's germline CDR1 is MNHEY and CDR2 SVGEGT. V dropped 1 base and J dropped 6 bases, with 6 bases sitting between them. The CDR3 extends over 12 amino acids. The CDR3 DNA reads as TGTGCCAGCAGTTACTATGGGAAGACCCAGTACTTC. Protein sequence: CASSYYGKTQYF.

J is TRBJ1-2 and V is TRBV25-1; no definite D call. V lost 4 bases to trimming and J lost 8 bases, with 11 bases between them. The germline CDR1 and CDR2 sequences are MGHDK and SYGVNS. CDR3 size: 12 residues. This CDR3 reads CASSGGLVGYTF. In DNA form, the CDR3 reads TGTGCCAGCAGTGGTGGACTAGTCGGCTACACCTTC.

The genes are TRBV16 and TRBJ1-4; no reliable D call. Germline values: CDR1 KGHSY, CDR2 FQNENV. CDR3 length: 19 amino acids. V lost 1 base and J 2 bases, leaving 20 bases between the germline ends. As DNA, the CDR3 is TGTGCCAGCAGCCAATTTCTATCTTGGTCGGGGAATACTAATGAAAAACTGTTTTTT. Protein product: CASSQFLSWSGNTNEKLFF.

The rearrangement joins TRBV9 to TRBJ2-2, with no clear D. V was trimmed by 0 bases and J by 1 base, leaving 4 bases between them. Germline V gene lookup returns CDR1 SGDLS and CDR2 YYNGEE. The CDR3 contains 14 residues. The CDR3 bases are TGTGCCAGCAGCGTAGTTGAGAACACCGGGGAGCTGTTTTTT. It is translated as CASSVVENTGELFF.

This rearrangement joins TRBV4-2 to TRBJ2-1, with unresolved D. Germline CDR1 LGHNA, CDR2 YNFKEQ. Between the trimmed V and J ends, which lost 2 bases and 4 bases, there was a span of 15 bases. This CDR3 is built from 16 residues. The CDR3 sequence is CASSQLPGSHYNEQFF. DNA for the CDR3: TGTGCCAGCAGCCAATTACCCGGGTCCCATTACAATGAGCAGTTCTTC.

The genes are TRBV18 and TRBJ2-3, with D hard to call. V was cut by 3 bases and J by 5 bases, with 3 bases left in between. This CDR3 is built from 11 residues. Per the germline V gene, CDR1 is KGHSH and CDR2 is LQKENI. CDR3 DNA: TGTGCCAGCTCACCGGGAGATACGCAGTATTTT. Translated, it gives CASSPGDTQYF.

This clone has more than one count but fewer than ten. The chain couples TRBV7-8 to TRBJ2-7, with 11 nucleotides matching TRBD2. CDR1 SGHVS and CDR2 FQNEAQ come from the germline V gene. The J segment lost 1 base and the V segment lost 7 bases, leaving 12 bases of the junction unmatched. This CDR3 contains 17 residues. CDR3 amino acids: CASIKDRLAGKSYEQYF. CDR3 DNA: TGTGCCAGCATTAAAGACCGACTAGCGGGAAAATCCTACGAGCAGTACTTC. The full variable domain, rest sourced from reference TRBV7-8 and TRBJ2-7, is GAGVSQSPRYKVAKRGQDVALRCDPISGHVSLFWYQQALGQGPEFLTYFQNEAQLDKSGLPSDRFFAERPEGSVSTLKIQRTQQEDSAVYLCASIKDRLAGKSYEQYFGPGTRLTVT.

Comment on this clone: Sequence at one end of the junction differs from germline and may be a read error. The chain couples TRBV4-3 to TRBJ1-6, with D possibly TRBD1 on 5 matching bases. The CDR3 is 14 residues long. Germline V gene data show CDR1 as LGHNA and CDR2 as YSLEER. CDR3 coding DNA: TGCGCCAGCAGCCAAGATTTGGCCCAGGGACCCCACCACTTT. It translates to CASSQDLAQGPHHF.